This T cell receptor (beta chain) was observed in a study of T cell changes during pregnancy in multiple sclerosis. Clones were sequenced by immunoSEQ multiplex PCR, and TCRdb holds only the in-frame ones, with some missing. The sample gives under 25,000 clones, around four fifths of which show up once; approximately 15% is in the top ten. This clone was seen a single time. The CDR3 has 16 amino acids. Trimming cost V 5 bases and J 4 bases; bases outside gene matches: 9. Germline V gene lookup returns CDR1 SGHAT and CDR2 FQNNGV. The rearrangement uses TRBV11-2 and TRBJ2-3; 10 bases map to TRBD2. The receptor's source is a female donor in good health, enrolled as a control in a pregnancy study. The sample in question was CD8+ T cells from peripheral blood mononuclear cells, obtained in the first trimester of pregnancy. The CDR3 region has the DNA TGTGCCAGCAGCATCCCGGGACTAGCGTCATCAGATACGCAGTATTTT. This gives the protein CASSIPGLASSDTQYF.